Listed below are T cell receptor beta chains from one sample, sequenced in a study of type 1 and type 2 diabetes patients. TCRdb re-analysed the multiplex PCR reads in MiXCR, keeping a single row per CDR3 protein. There are 250,000 or so distinct CDR3 sequences in the sample; more than 45% occur only once, and roughly 13% lies in the top ten. The sample was peripheral blood mononuclear cells (PBMCs). All receptors come from a man aged 18 to 30 with type 2 diabetes. CDR3s include the opening cysteine and the closing phenylalanine or tryptophan. D genes are given only for firm matches. The size entry is marked missing in some rows and otherwise reads once, few, many or a size class.

d_gene: .; v_gene: TRBV10-1; j_gene: TRBJ2-3; abundance: many; CDR3nt: TGCGCCAGCAGTGAGTCTTGGTCCGTGGATACGCAGTATTTT; CDR3aa: CASSESWSVDTQYF
d_gene: .; v_gene: TRBV4-1; j_gene: TRBJ2-7; abundance: few; CDR3nt: TGCGCCAGCAGCCAAGATACCGTGGTCCGGGACGAGCAGTACTTC; CDR3aa: CASSQDTVVRDEQYF
d_gene: TRBD1; v_gene: TRBV12-5; j_gene: TRBJ2-7; abundance: .; CDR3nt: TGTGCTAGTGGCCGGGGACAGGGATCCTCCTACGAGCAGTACTTC; CDR3aa: CASGRGQGSSYEQYF
d_gene: TRBD2; v_gene: TRBV20-1; j_gene: TRBJ2-3; abundance: .; CDR3nt: TGCAGTGCTGATCTAGCGGGAGAAGGGACAGATACGCAGTATTTT; CDR3aa: CSADLAGEGTDTQYF
d_gene: .; v_gene: TRBV15; j_gene: TRBJ1-5; abundance: .; CDR3nt: TGTGCCACCAGCGGATTAAGCCTCGGTCAGGGCAGTCAGCCCCAGCATTTT; CDR3aa: CATSGLSLGQGSQPQHF
d_gene: .; v_gene: TRBV7-3; j_gene: TRBJ2-1; abundance: .; CDR3nt: TGTGCCAGCAGCTTAGTTCTCGGGGGCCACAATGAGCAGTTCTTC; CDR3aa: CASSLVLGGHNEQFF
d_gene: TRBD2; v_gene: TRBV15; j_gene: TRBJ2-1; abundance: .; CDR3nt: TGTGCCACCAGCTCCCTTCCGGGACTAGCGGGGGATATCTCCTACAATGAGCAGTTCTTC; CDR3aa: CATSSLPGLAGDISYNEQFF
d_gene: .; v_gene: TRBV20-1; j_gene: TRBJ1-4; abundance: few; CDR3nt: TGCAGTGCCAGGACACCTGCAACTAATGAAAAACTGTTTTTT; CDR3aa: CSARTPATNEKLFF
d_gene: .; v_gene: TRBV20-1; j_gene: TRBJ1-6; abundance: .; CDR3nt: TGCAGTGCTAGTTCCGTGAGCTCCTATAATTCACCCCTCCACTTT; CDR3aa: CSASSVSSYNSPLHF
d_gene: .; v_gene: TRBV18; j_gene: TRBJ1-4; abundance: .; CDR3nt: TGTGCCAGCTCACCCAACCCTAATGAAAAACTGTTTTTT; CDR3aa: CASSPNPNEKLFF
d_gene: .; v_gene: TRBV19; j_gene: TRBJ2-2; abundance: few; CDR3nt: TGTGCCAGTAGTATCTCAGTTTTTAGTACTCCTGACTTGCACACCGGGGAGCTGTTTTTT; CDR3aa: CASSISVFSTPDLHTGELFF
d_gene: .; v_gene: TRBV19; j_gene: TRBJ1-1; abundance: .; CDR3nt: TGTGCCAGTAGTATTGGGTCTGAGCGGGCTTTCTTT; CDR3aa: CASSIGSERAFF
d_gene: .; v_gene: TRBV4-3; j_gene: TRBJ2-7; abundance: few; CDR3nt: TGCGCCAGCAGCCGAGGGGGGGAATACGAGCAGTACTTC; CDR3aa: CASSRGGEYEQYF
d_gene: .; v_gene: TRBV11-2; j_gene: TRBJ2-7; abundance: .; CDR3nt: TGTGCCAGCAGCCCCGACGGGCAATCGACCCACGAGCAGTACTTC; CDR3aa: CASSPDGQSTHEQYF
d_gene: TRBD1; v_gene: TRBV2; j_gene: TRBJ1-6; abundance: .; CDR3nt: TGTGCCAGCATGGACAGGGCCGGTTCACCCCTCCACTTT; CDR3aa: CASMDRAGSPLHF
d_gene: .; v_gene: TRBV6-5; j_gene: TRBJ2-2; abundance: .; CDR3nt: TGTGCCAGCAGACCCACCGCGACCCCCTGGGGGGAGCTGTTTTTT; CDR3aa: CASRPTATPWGELFF
d_gene: .; v_gene: TRBV6-1; j_gene: TRBJ1-6; abundance: .; CDR3nt: TGTGCCAGCAGTTTTAGAAACCCTTCACCCCTCCACTTT; CDR3aa: CASSFRNPSPLHF
d_gene: TRBD1; v_gene: TRBV12-3/TRBV12-4; j_gene: TRBJ2-5; abundance: .; CDR3nt: TGTGCCAGCAGACACGACAGGGTGGGGGAGACCCAGTACTTC; CDR3aa: CASRHDRVGETQYF
d_gene: .; v_gene: TRBV2; j_gene: TRBJ1-6; abundance: .; CDR3nt: TGTGCCAGCAGTGAAGAAAGCGGCTCCTATAATTCACCCCTCCACTTT; CDR3aa: CASSEESGSYNSPLHF
d_gene: TRBD2; v_gene: TRBV18; j_gene: TRBJ2-2; abundance: .; CDR3nt: TGTGCCAGCTCAAAACTAGCGGGAGCACCGAACACCGGGGAGCTGTTTTTT; CDR3aa: CASSKLAGAPNTGELFF
d_gene: .; v_gene: TRBV9; j_gene: TRBJ1-6; abundance: .; CDR3nt: TGTGCCAGCAGCGTAAGGGAGAATTCACCCCTCCACTTT; CDR3aa: CASSVRENSPLHF
d_gene: .; v_gene: TRBV6-5; j_gene: TRBJ2-1; abundance: .; CDR3nt: TGTGCCAGCCTTTACGCGGGCAATGAGCAGTTCTTC; CDR3aa: CASLYAGNEQFF
d_gene: .; v_gene: TRBV5-6; j_gene: TRBJ2-7; abundance: .; CDR3nt: TGTGCCAGCAGCCGGGCGGACAGAGACTCCGGCGAGCAGTACTTC; CDR3aa: CASSRADRDSGEQYF
d_gene: TRBD2; v_gene: TRBV2; j_gene: TRBJ2-7; abundance: few; CDR3nt: TGTGCCAGCAGTGGATTATCTAGCGGGAGACCCTACGAGCAGTACTTC; CDR3aa: CASSGLSSGRPYEQYF
d_gene: .; v_gene: TRBV10-3; j_gene: TRBJ2-7; abundance: .; CDR3nt: TGTGCCATCAAAGATGCCGGGGGTCGTCGCGAGCAGTACTTC; CDR3aa: CAIKDAGGRREQYF
d_gene: .; v_gene: TRBV12-3/TRBV12-4; j_gene: TRBJ2-2; abundance: once; CDR3nt: TGTGCCAGCAGTTACGGTTTATTCTCCGGGGAGCTGTTTTTT; CDR3aa: CASSYGLFSGELFF
d_gene: TRBD1; v_gene: TRBV4-2; j_gene: TRBJ1-1; abundance: few; CDR3nt: TGTGCCAGCAGCCAACTACAGGGGGCCCCTGAAGCTTTCTTT; CDR3aa: CASSQLQGAPEAFF
d_gene: .; v_gene: TRBV30; j_gene: TRBJ1-6; abundance: once; CDR3nt: TGTGCCTGGGGCGAAAATTCACCCCTCCACTTT; CDR3aa: CAWGENSPLHF
d_gene: .; v_gene: TRBV7-8; j_gene: TRBJ1-2; abundance: .; CDR3nt: TGTGCCAGCAGCTCCACTGCATGGGAGTGGCTCACCTTC; CDR3aa: CASSSTAWEWLTF
d_gene: TRBD1; v_gene: TRBV30; j_gene: TRBJ2-3; abundance: .; CDR3nt: TGTGCCTGGCGACAGGGGGGCACAGATACGCAGTATTTT; CDR3aa: CAWRQGGTDTQYF
d_gene: .; v_gene: TRBV2; j_gene: TRBJ1-5; abundance: .; CDR3nt: TGTGCCAGCACAGTAATCAATCAGCCCCAGCATTTT; CDR3aa: CASTVINQPQHF
d_gene: TRBD1; v_gene: TRBV18; j_gene: TRBJ1-6; abundance: few; CDR3nt: TGTGCCAGCTCACCGGGCTCGGGACAGGGGAGTTCACCCCTCCACTTT; CDR3aa: CASSPGSGQGSSPLHF
d_gene: .; v_gene: TRBV19; j_gene: TRBJ2-1; abundance: .; CDR3nt: TGTGCCAGTAGGACAGGTAACAATGAGCAGTTCTTC; CDR3aa: CASRTGNNEQFF
d_gene: TRBD2; v_gene: TRBV20-1; j_gene: TRBJ2-3; abundance: .; CDR3nt: TGCAGTGCTAGAGGGAGCGGGACTAGCACAGATACGCAGTATTTT; CDR3aa: CSARGSGTSTDTQYF
d_gene: TRBD1; v_gene: TRBV12-3/TRBV12-4; j_gene: TRBJ2-6; abundance: few; CDR3nt: TGTGCCAGCAGGACAGGGGCTGGGGCCAACGTCCTGACTTTC; CDR3aa: CASRTGAGANVLTF
d_gene: TRBD2; v_gene: TRBV7-9; j_gene: TRBJ2-6; abundance: .; CDR3nt: TGTGCCAGCAGCCCCGGGACTAGTAATGGTGGGGCCAACGTCCTGACTTTC; CDR3aa: CASSPGTSNGGANVLTF
d_gene: .; v_gene: TRBV5-1; j_gene: TRBJ2-5; abundance: .; CDR3nt: TGCGCCAGCAGCTTGGAGGGGGGGATGGAGACCCAGTACTTC; CDR3aa: CASSLEGGMETQYF
d_gene: .; v_gene: TRBV7-2; j_gene: TRBJ2-7; abundance: .; CDR3nt: TGTGCCAGCAGCTTATCCCCAGGCTCCTACGAGCAGTACTTC; CDR3aa: CASSLSPGSYEQYF